This is a list of T cell receptor beta chains from one sample in a study of T-cell memory formation after mild COVID-19. TCRdb re-called the 5' RACE reads through MiXCR, storing one row per CDR3 protein. The sample consists of 300,000 to 400,000 distinct CDR3 sequences, 25% to 30% of them appearing once. The source material was PBMCs or a T cell subset sorted from them (not recorded which). Source of these receptors: an adult woman who had mild COVID-19 (a few samples of this study predate the infection). Cell type and time point are not known. Each CDR3 is given with its conserved first and last residue. D genes are given only for firm matches. Clone size is not always given. Where it is, it says once, few, many or a class for expanded clones.

once TRBJ1-1 TRBV4-1 TRBD1 CASSQGTGGGNTEAFF TGCGCCAGCAGCCAAGGGACAGGGGGGGGGAACACTGAAGCTTTCTTT
few TRBJ2-2 TRBV6-2/TRBV6-3 TRBD2 CASKFLGGFDGELFF TGTGCCAGCAAGTTTTTGGGAGGGTTTGACGGGGAGCTGTTTTTT
. TRBJ1-1 TRBV3-2 . CASSHTGPNTEAFF TGTGCCAGCAGCCACACAGGACCGAACACTGAAGCTTTCTTT
. TRBJ1-2 TRBV7-2 . CASSPTLRGYTF TGTGCCAGCAGCCCTACCCTTAGAGGCTACACCTTC
. TRBJ1-1 TRBV25-1 . CASSEALGGGRTEAFF TGTGCCAGCAGTGAGGCCCTCGGCGGGGGAAGAACTGAAGCTTTCTTT
few TRBJ2-5 TRBV3-1 TRBD1 CASSRGQGQETQYF TGTGCCAGCAGCCGTGGACAGGGTCAAGAGACCCAGTACTTC
. TRBJ2-3 TRBV15 . CATSRVRQSGTITDTQYF TGTGCCACCAGCAGAGTCCGCCAATCCGGGACCATCACAGATACGCAGTATTTT
few TRBJ2-3 TRBV5-4 . CASSLTPGLNTDTQYF TGTGCCAGCAGCCTTACACCGGGACTCAACACAGATACGCAGTATTTT
few TRBJ2-4 TRBV27 . CASSLSGGGANIQYF TGTGCCAGCAGTTTATCTGGGGGGGGGGCGAACATTCAGTACTTC
. TRBJ2-5 TRBV27 . CASSLSVGETQYF TGTGCCAGCAGTTTAAGTGTGGGAGAGACCCAGTACTTC
many TRBJ2-7 TRBV7-9 TRBD2 CASSLAGVYEQYF TGTGCCAGCAGTCTAGCGGGAGTGTACGAGCAGTACTTC
few TRBJ2-7 TRBV9 . CASSETGTSGYEQYF TGTGCCAGCAGCGAGACCGGGACGAGCGGTTACGAGCAGTACTTC
. TRBJ2-7 TRBV5-6 TRBD1 CASSSPPGQGTEEQYF TGTGCCAGCAGCTCCCCCCCGGGACAGGGGACGGAAGAGCAGTACTTC
. TRBJ1-2 TRBV2 . CASSVLEGAF TGTGCCAGCAGTGTTTTAGAGGGGGCCTTC
. TRBJ2-1 TRBV20-1 TRBD2 CSARDAGGRGANEQFF TGCAGTGCTAGAGATGCGGGCGGGAGGGGGGCCAATGAGCAGTTCTTC
. TRBJ1-1 TRBV11-3 . CASSPVLFKGTEAFF TGTGCCAGCAGTCCAGTCCTTTTTAAGGGAACTGAAGCTTTCTTT
few TRBJ2-5 TRBV5-5 . CASSLGPNPQETQYF TGTGCCAGCAGCTTGGGGCCGAATCCCCAAGAGACCCAGTACTTC
. TRBJ2-1 TRBV19 TRBD1 CASSEGTDGPYNEQFF TGTGCCAGTAGTGAGGGGACAGACGGACCATACAATGAGCAGTTCTTC
. TRBJ2-1 TRBV18 . CASSLQGPPYNEQFF TGTGCCAGCTCACTACAGGGTCCACCTTACAATGAGCAGTTCTTC
few TRBJ2-3 TRBV12-3/TRBV12-4 TRBD1 CASSLNTQAQGADTQYF TGTGCCAGCAGTTTAAACACCCAGGCACAGGGGGCGGATACGCAGTATTTT
. TRBJ2-7 TRBV15 TRBD2 CATSRQREAYEQYF TGTGCCACCAGCAGACAACGGGAGGCCTACGAGCAGTACTTC
few TRBJ2-1 TRBV21-1 . CASTDWLVSNEQFF TGTGCCAGCACAGATTGGCTAGTCAGCAATGAGCAGTTCTTC
. TRBJ1-4 TRBV6-5 . CASSYLGGLGGEKLFF TGTGCCAGCAGTTACTTGGGTGGCCTGGGCGGTGAAAAACTGTTTTTT
many TRBJ1-1 TRBV19 . CASIPPGRPSGAFF TGTGCCAGTATACCCCCGGGCCGACCTTCAGGAGCTTTCTTT
. TRBJ2-3 TRBV4-3 TRBD2 CASSQEPLAGYTDTQYF TGCGCCAGCAGCCAAGAACCGCTAGCGGGGTACACAGATACGCAGTATTTT
few TRBJ1-1 TRBV7-9 . CASSGVTSEAFF TGTGCCAGCAGCGGTGTAACTAGTGAAGCTTTCTTT
few TRBJ2-3 TRBV12-3/TRBV12-4 TRBD2 CATGTSGTDTQYF TGTGCCACCGGGACTAGCGGCACAGATACGCAGTATTTT
few TRBJ1-4 TRBV29-1 . CSVAGRGEKLFF TGCAGCGTTGCAGGTCGGGGCGAAAAACTGTTTTTT
few TRBJ2-7 TRBV29-1 . CSVEVPVSYEQYF TGCAGCGTTGAAGTGCCGGTATCCTACGAGCAGTACTTC
few TRBJ1-2 TRBV5-1 . CASRPANYGYTF TGCGCCAGCCGCCCCGCTAACTATGGCTACACCTTC
many TRBJ2-4 TRBV29-1 TRBD1 CSVTGVGAKNIQYF TGCAGCGTAACAGGGGTTGGGGCCAAAAACATTCAGTACTTC
. TRBJ2-1 TRBV7-3 TRBD2 CASSSTSGSGNEQFF TGTGCCAGCAGCTCGACTAGCGGGAGTGGGAATGAGCAGTTCTTC
many TRBJ2-1 TRBV7-9 TRBD2 CASSYRAGAQFF TGTGCCAGCAGCTACCGAGCGGGAGCCCAGTTCTTC
. TRBJ2-6 TRBV11-2 . CASSFIPGAVGANVLTF TGTGCCAGCAGCTTTATCCCGGGGGCAGTTGGGGCCAACGTCCTGACTTTC
many TRBJ1-1 TRBV18 TRBD1 CASSPQGAGTEAFF TGTGCCAGCTCACCACAGGGGGCCGGGACTGAAGCTTTCTTT
. TRBJ2-5 TRBV6-2/TRBV6-3 TRBD2 CASSLAGEVETQYF TGTGCCAGCAGCCTAGCGGGAGAGGTGGAGACCCAGTACTTC